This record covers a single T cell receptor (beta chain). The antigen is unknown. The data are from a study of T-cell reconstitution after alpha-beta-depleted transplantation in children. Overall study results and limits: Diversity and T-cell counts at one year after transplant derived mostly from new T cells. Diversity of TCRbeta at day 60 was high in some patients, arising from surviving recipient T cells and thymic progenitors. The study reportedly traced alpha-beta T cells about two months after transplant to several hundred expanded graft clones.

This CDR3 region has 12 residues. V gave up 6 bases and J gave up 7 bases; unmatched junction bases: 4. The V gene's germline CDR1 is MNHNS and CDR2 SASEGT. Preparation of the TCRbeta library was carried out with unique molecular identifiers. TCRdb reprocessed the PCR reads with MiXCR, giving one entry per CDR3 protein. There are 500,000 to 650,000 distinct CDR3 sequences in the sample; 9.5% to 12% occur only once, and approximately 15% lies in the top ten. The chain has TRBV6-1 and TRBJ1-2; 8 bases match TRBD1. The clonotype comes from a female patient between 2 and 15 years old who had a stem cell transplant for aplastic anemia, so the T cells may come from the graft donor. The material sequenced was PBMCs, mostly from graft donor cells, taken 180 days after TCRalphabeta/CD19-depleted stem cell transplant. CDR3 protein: CASRTGDTGYTF. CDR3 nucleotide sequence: TGTGCCAGCAGGACAGGGGACACTGGCTACACCTTC.